Below are 6 T cell receptor beta chains sequenced from a single sample in a study of blood T cell repertoires in COVID-19. The protocol was immunoSEQ multiplex PCR, while the TCRdb copy is restricted to in-frame clones and leaves out a portion. The sample holds 250,000 to 350,000 clones, about 85% seen once. The sample consisted of peripheral blood. Receptors originate from a human donor with COVID-19, enrolled during active disease. The donor label of this sample is uncertain.

The chain recombines TRBV24-1 with TRBJ2-1, with 7 nucleotides matching TRBD2. V lost 5 bases to trimming and J lost 0 bases; unmatched junction nucleotides: 6. CDR1 and CDR2 (germline): KGHDR, SFDVKD. The CDR3 loop spans 16 amino acids. CDR3 region: CATSVGGSSSYNEQFF. In nucleotides, the CDR3 is TGTGCCACCAGTGTGGGCGGGAGCAGCTCCTACAATGAGCAGTTCTTC.

J is TRBJ2-7 and V is TRBV12-3 or TRBV12-4; weak D call: TRBD2 (5 bases). The CDR3 has 13 residues. V gave up 4 bases and J gave up 3 bases, with 10 bases separating them. Here the CDR3 DNA reads TGTGCCAGCAGTTGGAGGTTCGGCTACGAGCAGTACTTC. Translated, it gives CASSWRFGYEQYF.

V gene TRBV7-2 combines with J gene TRBJ2-2; D not certain. The CDR3 length is 15 residues. Germline-derived CDR1 and CDR2 are SGHTA and FQGNSA. The V gene lost 1 base and the J gene lost 1 base, with 7 bases spanning the gap. The chain's CDR3 is CASSLDVRNTGELFF. The CDR3 DNA reads TGTGCCAGCAGCTTAGACGTCAGGAACACCGGGGAGCTGTTTTTT.

The V gene is TRBV6-5, the J gene TRBJ2-3, with a weak D call TRBD1 (6 bases). This CDR3 is 15 amino acids long. Per germline, CDR1 MNHEY and CDR2 SVGAGI. Deletions cut 8 bases from V and 3 bases from J, with 18 bases between. CDR3 bases: TGTGCCAGCGTGGTGGGGGCCATGAGGACAGATACGCAGTATTTT. It yields the protein CASVVGAMRTDTQYF.

The table lists this clone with many counts. The chain links TRBV5-1 to TRBJ1-1; TRBD1 aligns across 8 bases. CDR3 length equals 15 residues. Germline-derived CDR1 and CDR2 are SGHRS and YFSETQ. V was pared by 4 bases and J by 4 bases, with 9 bases of the junction left unmatched. The CDR3 reads CASSPDGQGGTEAFF. Written as DNA, the CDR3 is TGCGCCAGCAGCCCTGATGGACAGGGTGGCACTGAAGCTTTCTTT.

The chain has TRBV6-2 or TRBV6-3 and TRBJ2-1; 9 bases are shared with TRBD2. In germline, CDR1 is MNHEY, CDR2 SVGEGT. This CDR3 has 14 amino acids. Unmatched junction bases numbered 12, after V lost 6 bases and J lost 12 bases. CDR3 sequence (DNA): TGTGCCAGCAGCCGTGTCCAGCGGGAGGAGGTGCAGTTCTTC. It translates to CASSRVQREEVQFF.